The 18 T cell receptor beta chains below were found in one sample sequenced in a study of control samples from healthy donors and cancer patients. Produced via immunoSEQ multiplex PCR; TCRdb's table is partial and in-frame only. Of around 130,000 clones in the sample, around 96% were seen once. Specimen: blood. Receptors originate from a man aged 30 to 45 in good health.

The rearrangement joins TRBV6-2 or TRBV6-3 to TRBJ1-6, with a possible D match to TRBD1 (5 bases). CDR1 and CDR2 (germline): MNHEY, SVGEGT. The CDR3 runs 16 residues. The V end was cut by 6 bases, the J end by 10 bases, with 22 bases between. The CDR3 sequence is CASSHISGTLGSPLHF. The CDR3 DNA is TGTGCCAGCAGCCACATTTCCGGGACGTTGGGGTCACCCCTCCACTTT.

V usage is TRBV14 and J usage is TRBJ2-7, with D possibly TRBD1 on 5 matching bases. Per the germline V gene, CDR1 is SGHDN and CDR2 is FVKESK. Trimming removed 2 bases from V and 4 bases from J, with 12 bases in between. The CDR3 is 14 amino acids. CDR3 nucleotides: TGTGCCAGCAGCCAACAGGGTAGTATTTACGAGCAGTACTTC. Its translation is CASSQQGSIYEQYF.

Concerning this clone: This same CDR3 is encoded by further DNA sequences in the sample. The chain combines TRBV27 with TRBJ1-2, with D uncertain. Germline assignment: CDR1 MNHEY and CDR2 SMNVEV (reference sequence). The CDR3 sequence is 13 residues long. V dropped 5 bases and J dropped 2 bases, with 9 bases sitting between them. CDR3 in DNA: TGTGCCAGCAGTCTGCGACGGAACTATGGCTACACCTTC. It codes for CASSLRRNYGYTF.

The chain joins TRBV10-3 to TRBJ2-1, with TRBD2 as a possible D gene (6 bases). V dropped 4 bases and J dropped 1 base, with 8 bases sitting between them. CDR1 and CDR2 from the germline V gene are ENHRY and SYGVKD. CDR3 size: 14 residues. DNA of the CDR3: TGTGCCATCAGTGGCGGGGAGTCCTACAATGAGCAGTTCTTC. This codes for CAISGGESYNEQFF.

In this sample, this clone turned up once. The CDR3 nucleotides are TGTGCCAGCAGTGCCCCCAACTTGGAGACGCAGTATTTT. This encodes CASSAPNLETQYF. The V gene is TRBV28, the J gene TRBJ2-3; D not certain. The germline gives CDR1 MDHEN, CDR2 SYDVKM. This CDR3 contains 13 residues. The V end lost 5 bases, the J end lost 9 bases, and 15 bases lay between the germline ends.

J is TRBJ1-5 and V is TRBV5-5; no clear D. The germline gives CDR1 SGHKS, CDR2 YYEKEE (reference sequence). V was shortened by 0 bases and J by 2 bases, with 12 bases between the two germline ends. The length of the CDR3 is 16 residues. The CDR3 region has the DNA TGTGCCAGCAGCTTGGTAGGGTTTGGGGGCAATCAGCCCCAGCATTTT. Translating it yields CASSLVGFGGNQPQHF.

V gene TRBV29-1 combines with J gene TRBJ2-5, with 8 bases that match TRBD2. CDR1 and CDR2 (germline): SQVTM, ANQGSEA. After removal of 6 bases from V and 5 bases from J, the junction contained 8 bases not matched to a gene. This CDR3 region has 13 residues. CDR3 sequence: CSVLTGGRETQYF. Here the CDR3 DNA reads TGCAGCGTGCTCACGGGGGGGAGGGAGACCCAGTACTTC.

The chain uses TRBV3-1 (or the pseudogene TRBV3-2) and TRBJ1-1; no clear D gene. This CDR3 is 13 amino acids long. Germline CDR1 is LGHDT and CDR2 is YNNKEL (reference sequence). The V and J ends lost 1 base and 3 bases respectively, with 6 bases between them. In DNA, the CDR3 is TGTGCCAGCAGCCAAGGTTGGGACACTGAAGCTTTCTTT. It specifies CASSQGWDTEAFF.

As DNA, the CDR3 is TGTGCCAGCAGCTTGGGGCAGGGGCATGGCTACACCTTC. Amino acid sequence: CASSLGQGHGYTF. The chain links TRBV7-9 to TRBJ1-2; D is perhaps TRBD1 (6 bases). CDR1 SEHNR and CDR2 FQNEAQ come from the germline V gene (reference sequence). The CDR3 loop spans 13 amino acids. The ends were cut back, 3 bases at V and 6 bases at J, with 11 bases in the middle.

The chain joins TRBV12-5 to TRBJ1-5; the D gene is possibly TRBD1 (5 bases). Per germline, CDR1 LGHNT and CDR2 FRNRAP. This CDR3 has 17 amino acids. V lost 6 bases, J lost 4 bases, and 22 bases lay in between. CDR3 bases: TGTGCTAGTGGAACCGGCCCGGGACGGGGAGGGAATCAGCCCCAGCATTTT. Its protein product is CASGTGPGRGGNQPQHF.

The chain employs TRBV18 and TRBJ1-3; the match to TRBD1 covers 10 bases. Germline V gene data show CDR1 as KGHSH and CDR2 as LQKENI. This CDR3 has 18 residues. J lost 0 bases, V lost 4 bases, and 9 bases had no gene match. The CDR3 spells CASSLVRDRGRSGNTIYF. The CDR3 DNA reads TGTGCCAGCTCACTTGTCCGGGACAGGGGCCGCTCTGGAAACACCATATATTTT.

The chain combines TRBV6-1 with TRBJ1-5, with unresolved D. Trimming stripped 2 bases from V and 0 bases from J, with 8 bases between. CDR3 size: 15 residues. Germline CDR1 reads MNHNS; CDR2 reads SASEGT. The CDR3 sequence is CASSEWYSSNQPQHF. DNA of the CDR3: TGTGCCAGCAGTGAATGGTACAGTAGCAATCAGCCCCAGCATTTT.

This chain joins TRBV5-5 and TRBJ2-4; D perhaps matches TRBD1 (7 bases). Germline V gives CDR1 SGHKS, CDR2 YYEKEE (reference sequence). The CDR3 has 16 amino acids. The V end lost 2 bases, the J end lost 0 bases, and 12 bases lay between the germline ends. CDR3 nucleotides: TGTGCCAGCAGCTTTCAGGGGGGATTAGCCAAAAACATTCAGTACTTC. It translates to CASSFQGGLAKNIQYF. Full variable domain (outside the CDR3, taken from reference TRBV5-5 and TRBJ2-4): DAGVTQSPTHLIKTRGQQVTLRCSPISGHKSVSWYQQVLGQGPQFIFQYYEKEERGRGNFPDRFSARQFPNYSSELNVNALLLGDSALYLCASSFQGGLAKNIQYFGAGTRLSVL.

This clone was detected only once. The V and J genes are TRBV5-8 and TRBJ1-4, with D possibly TRBD1 on 5 matching bases. This CDR3 has 12 residues. The germline CDR1 and CDR2 sequences are SGHTS and YDEGEE. V was trimmed by 1 base and J by 13 bases, leaving 11 bases between them. In DNA, the CDR3 is TGTGCCAGCAGCTTGCAGGGAAATTTACTGTTTTTT. It translates to CASSLQGNLLFF.

The J gene is TRBJ1-2, the V gene TRBV19; D gene unclear. The germline gives CDR1 LNHDA, CDR2 SQIVND (reference sequence). Trimming cost V 9 bases and J 6 bases, with 8 bases left between them. This CDR3 is 10 amino acids long. The CDR3 bases are TGTGCCAGCGGGGAGGATGGCTACACCTTC. This translates into CASGEDGYTF.

The chain combines TRBV19 with TRBJ1-3; D possibly corresponds to TRBD1 (6 bases). The CDR3 is made up of 14 amino acids. Germline CDR1 reads LNHDA; CDR2 reads SQIVND (reference sequence). Trimming removed 5 bases at V and 0 bases at J, with 8 bases between. The CDR3 nucleotides are TGTGCCAGTAGTGGAGGGGGCTCTGGAAACACCATATATTTT. Amino acids: CASSGGGSGNTIYF.

The chain links TRBV5-1 to TRBJ1-1; 10 bases are a match to TRBD1. V lost 3 bases and J lost 1; bases outside the gene matches: 3. The length of the CDR3 is 15 residues. Germline lookup yields CDR1 SGHRS and CDR2 YFSETQ. For the CDR3, the DNA is TGCGCCAGCAGCTCGGGACAGGGGACGAACACTGAAGCTTTCTTT. Its protein product is CASSSGQGTNTEAFF.

The chain uses TRBV7-9 and TRBJ1-4, with D unresolved. V was clipped by 2 bases and J by 5 bases, with 9 bases between them. Germline CDR1 reads SEHNR; CDR2 reads FQNEAQ (reference sequence). The CDR3 contains 14 residues. CDR3 loop: CASSLRGINEKLFF. In nucleotides, the CDR3 is TGTGCCAGCAGCTTAAGAGGGATAAATGAAAAACTGTTTTTT.